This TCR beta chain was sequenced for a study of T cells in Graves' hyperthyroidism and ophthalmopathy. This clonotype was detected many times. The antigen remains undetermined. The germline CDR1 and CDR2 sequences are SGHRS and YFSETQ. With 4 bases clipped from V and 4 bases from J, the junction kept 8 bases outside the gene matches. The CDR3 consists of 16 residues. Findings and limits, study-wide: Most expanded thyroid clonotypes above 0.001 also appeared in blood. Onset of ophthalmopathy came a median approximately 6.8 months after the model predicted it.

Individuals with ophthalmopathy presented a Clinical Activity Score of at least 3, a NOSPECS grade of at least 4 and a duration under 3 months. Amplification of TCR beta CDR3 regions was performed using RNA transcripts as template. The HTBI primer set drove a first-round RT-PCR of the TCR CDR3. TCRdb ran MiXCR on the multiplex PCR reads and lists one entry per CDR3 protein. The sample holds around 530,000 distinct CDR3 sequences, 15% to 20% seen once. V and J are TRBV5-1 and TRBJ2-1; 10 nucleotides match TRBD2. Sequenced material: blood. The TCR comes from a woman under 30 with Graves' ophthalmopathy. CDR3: CASSLSTSGEYNEQFF. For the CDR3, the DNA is TGCGCCAGCAGCCTATCCACTAGCGGGGAATACAATGAGCAGTTCTTC.